Listed below are T cell receptor beta chains from one sample, sequenced in a study of T cell repertoires in ileal Crohn's disease. Profiled with immunoSEQ multiplex PCR; TCRdb holds only in-frame clones, not every one. The sample has around 15,000 clones; 70% to 90% are singletons. The specimen was ileal tissue. The receptors originated from an adult with Crohn's disease. Each CDR3 is given without its conserved first and last residue. Clone size appears in some rows only: once, few, many, or a class for an expanded clone.

>.|TRBV18
ASSPDRSSYEQY
>.|TRBV18
ASSPDRGTNQPQH
>.|TRBV27
ASMQKGFDSSYEQY
>.|TRBV9
ASSGRDRDTEAF
>few|TRBV19
ASSLRGRITEAF
>.|TRBV9
ASSVSLGKGGINSPLH
>.|TRBV5-1
ASSLLGDRGTEAF
>.|TRBV7-9
ASSLARLAGGNQPQH
>.|TRBV9
ASSVGRRRSYEQY
>.|TRBV27
AVRGTANTGELF
>.|TRBV10-3
AIRGTSGLYEQY
>.|TRBV30
AWSWKAGETQY
>.|TRBV18
ASSLSAGYEQY
>.|TRBV30
AWSGSNEQY
>once|TRBV6-1
ASSQGLDTEAF
>.|TRBV5-5
ASSRDPGLAPNEQF
>.|TRBV30
AWSRTGFHQPQH
>few|TRBV9
ASSVSGSAYEQY
>.|TRBV2
ASSGTGVGNTIY
>few|TRBV5-1
ASSLVRSSGLAGDNEQY
>.|TRBV5-6
ASRPWGLQTQY
>few|TRBV25-1
ASSEGTGGKLF
>.|TRBV11-3
ASSLDGGSSYEQY
>.|TRBV7-2
ASSLNGQPQH
>.|TRBV11-2
ASSLVQAVAPLH
>.|TRBV19
ASTSGWGHFEQY
>.|TRBV20-1
SVHLQGRQY
>.|TRBV19
AISRGQTNQPQH
>.|TRBV5-1
ASRRSGTGLTDTQY
>.|TRBV7-2
ASSLGLASGHQTQY
>.|TRBV7-2
ASSFRRGTEAF
>once|TRBV19
ASSYQLGGAYEQY
>.|TRBV9
ASSAPSSGGKNTGELF
>.|TRBV21-1
AGGGQGRGPQH
>.|TRBV5-1
ASSFGLAGVDEQY
>.|TRBV7-9
ASSRTRIEGEKLF
>few|TRBV6-1
ASSEAGWGSPLH
>.|TRBV18
ASSTTGHLNTEAF
>.|TRBV28
ASSFPEGGQPQH
>few|TRBV18
ASSPALSSSYNSPLH
>.|TRBV19
ASSITGGTYEQY
>.|TRBV14
ASSPGRGYTETF
>.|TRBV5-1
ASSSTSGSSDTQY
>.|TRBV6-5
ASSYRGYYGYT
>.|TRBV6-5
ASSYVGPTLTEAF
>.|TRBV7-2
ASSGRRTGNYGYT
>.|TRBV29-1
SVDGTGVGGETQY
>.|TRBV27
ASSFRGQDVIY
>.|TRBV29-1
SVEQGADTQY
>.|TRBV29-1
SVRTKSSYEQY
>.|TRBV7-3
ASSSGRDFSGETQY
>.|TRBV6-1
ASSGSSGSGHEQY
>few|TRBV27
ASSSGNENTGELF
>.|TRBV6-1
ASSLGLSLTEAF
>.|TRBV5-6
ASSLYTTMNTEAF
>.|TRBV2
ASSEWDSNGGGTQY
>.|TRBV7-6
ASSSFDRTEAF